This entry is about one T cell receptor beta chain. This sample is drawn from a study of blood T cell repertoires in COVID-19. Across the study: PBMCs, B-cell-depleted T cells, or T cells were the source of the cDNA or gDNA that made up the material.

In the original analysis: Using reference gene primer amplification, nucleated cell counts were estimated. Libraries were prepared by immunoSEQ multiplex PCR; TCRdb keeps only in-frame clonotypes and omits some of them. That table gives V, J and clone size, and the DNA gave D and trimming. The repertoire holds 93,000 or so clones, with roughly 90% as singletons. Trimming shortened V by 0 bases and J by 14 bases, and 13 bases separated the two germline ends. The V gene's germline CDR1 is GTSNPN and CDR2 SVGIG (reference sequence). The CDR3 loop spans 12 amino acids. The sequence derives from a woman aged 60 to 75 with acute or convalescent COVID-19. This rearrangement joins TRBV30 to TRBJ1-4, with no clear D. The sample comprised peripheral blood. The CDR3 DNA reads as TGTGCCTGGAGTGTACCCGAGGGTAGGCTGTTTTTT. This gives the protein CAWSVPEGRLFF.